This TCR beta chain was captured by sequencing in a study of T cell responses to AZD1222 COVID-19 vaccine. As for the study in general: Samples with a second dose at about 4 or about 12 weeks were pooled together. Whole-study results and caveats: Targeting of unmutated variant regions was reportedly seen in nearly half of spike-specific TCRs. Repertoire samples came only from after the peak T cell response.

Comment on this clone: Antigen unknown.

The protocol was immunoSEQ multiplex PCR, while the TCRdb copy is restricted to in-frame clones and leaves out a portion. The table has 75,000 to 100,000 clones, around 91% seen once; the top ten hold approximately 9.1%. The germline V gene encodes CDR1 SGHKS and CDR2 YYEKEE (reference sequence). This CDR3 has 14 residues. Trimming removed 3 bases from V and 5 bases from J, with 15 bases in between. The specimen comprised peripheral blood, sampled on day 0 of AZD1222 vaccination. The sequence came from an adult in good health. The rearrangement uses TRBV5-5 and TRBJ2-7; the D is unclear. The CDR3 bases are TGTGCCAGCAGCTGGAACCTTAGAGGTGACGAGCAGTACTTC. As protein: CASSWNLRGDEQYF.